This T cell receptor (beta chain) emerged from a study of tumor-infiltrating lymphocytes in primary liver carcinoma. Unsorted bulk tissue (roughly 19-31 mg) underwent RNA and DNA co-extraction. In regard to this clonotype: The junction and the germline gene differ at one end; a read error may be behind it.

Priming with a constant-region primer yielded TCR beta cDNA from approximately 500 ng total RNA. Three nested multiplex PCR rounds, a slightly modified ARM-PCR method, built the TCR beta libraries. A C-beta reverse primer and TRBV1-TRBV30 forward primers served in each of the first two PCR rounds, at 9 to 10 cycles apiece. TCRdb passed the multiplex PCR reads through MiXCR, listing each CDR3 protein once. The sample holds approximately 92,000 distinct CDR3 sequences, roughly 69% seen once. CDR1 SGHNT and CDR2 YENEEA come from the germline V gene. This CDR3 has 15 amino acids. This TCR was sampled from a woman aged 55-70 years with primary liver carcinoma and hepatitis B virus infection. The sequencing sample was made of liver tumor tissue from sampling region 5. Subset given: tumor region T5, tumor centre. This chain joins TRBV11-3 and TRBJ2-2; D gene unclear. CDR3 bases: TGTGCCAGCTGCTTAGATAAAAGGAACACCGGGGAGCTGTTTTTT. Its translation is CASCLDKRNTGELFF. Combining the CDR3 with reference TRBV11-3 and TRBJ2-2 gives the whole variable domain EAGVVQSPRYKIIEKKQPVAFWCNPISGHNTLYWYLQNLGQGPELLIRYENEEAVDDSQLPKDRFSAERLKGVDSTLKIQPAELGDSAVYLCASCLDKRNTGELFFGEGSRLTVL.